Listed below are T cell receptor beta chains from one sample, sequenced in a study of blood T cell repertoires in COVID-19. Some clones are missing from TCRdb's copy, which holds only in-frame ones; the method was immunoSEQ multiplex PCR. The sample lists 100,000 to 150,000 clones; 70% to 90% were seen once. Sequenced material: peripheral blood. Source of these receptors: a woman aged 45-60 years with acute or convalescent COVID-19. CDR3s include the opening cysteine and the closing phenylalanine or tryptophan.

j_call v_call cdr3_aa
TRBJ1-5 TRBV5-5 CASSLGGGASNQPQHF
TRBJ1-1 TRBV24-1 CATSDFWTLEACLNTEAFF
TRBJ1-5 TRBV6-2/TRBV6-3 CASSYWGDQPQHF
TRBJ2-4 TRBV6-5 CASSRGLAGDIQYF
TRBJ2-7 TRBV5-1 CASSLNGASGGYEQYF
TRBJ1-1 TRBV11-2 CASSLEPGSEAFF
TRBJ2-7 TRBV9 CASSVGEGTTSYEQYF
TRBJ1-4 TRBV5-4 CASSPLTATNEKLFF
TRBJ2-5 TRBV2 CAAAGTGQETQYF
TRBJ1-1 TRBV5-4 CASSLDTGVRNTEAFF
TRBJ1-2 TRBV5-5 CASSLATAHDGYTF
TRBJ1-1 TRBV28 CASITSGGATEAFF
TRBJ1-4 TRBV7-9 CASSLGAGGRANEKLFF
TRBJ2-7 TRBV20-1 CSASEYYEQYF
TRBJ1-1 TRBV5-4 CASSTRTGGYAFF
TRBJ1-2 TRBV19 CASSIIGDGYTF
TRBJ1-4 TRBV7-9 CASSLGAQGTFNEKLFF
TRBJ2-3 TRBV5-4 CASSLNRVLTDTQYF
TRBJ1-5 TRBV19 CASSAGQGSRQPQHF
TRBJ1-6 TRBV6-1 CASSEGPVHSPLHF